Listed below are T cell receptor beta chains from one sample, sequenced in a study of blood T cell repertoires in COVID-19. The protocol was immunoSEQ multiplex PCR, while the TCRdb copy is restricted to in-frame clones and leaves out a portion. This sample has around 270,000 clones, with roughly 91% found just once. Sequencing was performed on peripheral blood. All receptors come from a man aged 40-55 years with acute or convalescent COVID-19. The CDR3 runs from the conserved cysteine through the conserved F or W.

>TRBJ2-2|TRBV6-5
CASSPRAANTGELFF
>TRBJ1-1|TRBV21-1
CASSKDPGQLADMNTEAFF
>TRBJ1-2|TRBV20-1
CSASHGGAISYGYTF
>TRBJ2-1|TRBV6-5
CASSSSGGPYNEQFF
>TRBJ2-7|TRBV6-5
CASSTDRSSYEQYF
>TRBJ2-7|TRBV2
CASSVGQGVSYEQYF
>TRBJ2-7|TRBV4-1
CASSLADRAISYEQYF
>TRBJ2-4|TRBV5-1
CASSPTYRVVYHIQYF
>TRBJ2-2|TRBV5-5
CASSLAGHPANGGELFF
>TRBJ1-2|TRBV3-1/TRBV3-2
CASSQGTGYGYTF
>TRBJ1-2|TRBV24-1
CATSDPGQGPNYGYTF
>TRBJ1-6|TRBV11-2
CASSLRLLRSYNSPLHF
>TRBJ2-7|TRBV7-9
CASSFTGMSYEQYF
>TRBJ1-1|TRBV11-2
CASSFRGQGTEAFF
>TRBJ1-4|TRBV19
CASTPGGSSEKLFF
>TRBJ1-1|TRBV28
CAAWDRMNTEAFF
>TRBJ2-3|TRBV29-1
CSVEGQGTDTQYF
>TRBJ1-6|TRBV11-2
CASSLQGPFNSPLHF
>TRBJ2-7|TRBV2
CASTPQGVGEQYF
>TRBJ2-2|TRBV7-7
CASSPERGLGELFF
>TRBJ2-6|TRBV15
CATSQGASGANVLTF
>TRBJ2-2|TRBV5-1
CASSTRQGPTGELFF
>TRBJ2-1|TRBV3-1/TRBV3-2
CASTAGTGRFLDYNEQFF
>TRBJ2-3|TRBV19
CASNLPSGTPQYF
>TRBJ2-1|TRBV7-8
CASSLEQGNEQFF
>TRBJ2-7|TRBV10-1
CASSPDLEGQYF
>TRBJ2-7|TRBV6-1
CASSEGQWICEQYF